Presented here are 20 T cell receptor beta chains from one specimen sequenced in a study of blood T cells in healthy people across ages. It was with a sample-barcoded 5' primer and a J-beta primer mix that a second PCR of about 6 to 11 cycles was run. Via MiXCR, TCRdb re-called the 5' RACE reads, giving one row per CDR3 protein. The top ten clones hold about 0.69% of a sample with about 1 million distinct CDR3 sequences, approximately 25% of them seen once. In addition, the sample was reused for a study of T cells of mothers and their children.

The sequenced material came from blood. The receptor source for this set is a girl between 2 and 10 years old in good health.

This chain uses TRBV7-2 with TRBJ1-6; D is unresolved. Trimming removed 5 bases from V and 5 bases from J, with 10 bases in between. This CDR3 comprises 14 residues. Germline V lookup: CDR1 SGHTA, CDR2 FQGNSA. The DNA of the CDR3 is TGTGCCAGCAGCCCAAGGTTCGATAATTCACCCCTCCACTTT. This sequence encodes CASSPRFDNSPLHF.

This chain links TRBV20-1 with TRBJ2-2, with TRBD2 matching over 10 bases. Germline CDR1 and CDR2: DFQATT and SNEGSKA (reference sequence). There are 15 residues in the CDR3. J lost 6 bases, V lost 3 bases, and 7 bases had no gene match. CDR3 amino acids: CSASRLAGVPGELFF. The CDR3 bases are TGCAGTGCTAGCCGGCTAGCGGGAGTTCCCGGGGAGCTGTTTTTT.

This clonotype was picked up a small number of times. J is TRBJ1-5 and V is TRBV12-3 or TRBV12-4; D unresolved. V shed 3 bases and J shed 5 bases, with 8 bases lying between them. The CDR3 spans 13 residues. CDR3 protein: CASSFRRDQPQHF. Here the CDR3 DNA reads TGTGCCAGCAGTTTTAGGAGGGATCAGCCCCAGCATTTT.

The chain has TRBV11-2 and TRBJ1-2; no definite D call. Germline V lookup: CDR1 SGHAT, CDR2 FQNNGV. V shed 1 base and J shed 4 bases, with 22 bases lying between them. The CDR3 sequence is 18 residues long. This chain's CDR3 is CASSLVPGQEILPYGYTF. CDR3 bases: TGTGCCAGCAGCTTAGTCCCAGGCCAAGAGATTCTTCCCTATGGCTACACCTTC.

The chain recombines TRBV9 with TRBJ2-4; tentatively, D is TRBD2 (6 bases). V lost 0 bases, J lost 6 bases, and 10 bases lay in between. Germline loops: CDR1 SGDLS, CDR2 YYNGEE. The length of the CDR3 is 14 residues. The CDR3 bases are TGTGCCAGCAGCGTAGCGGGACTTACAAACATTCAGTACTTC. Translated: CASSVAGLTNIQYF.

In this sample, this clonotype turned up a few times. V is TRBV29-1 and J is TRBJ2-1, with D perhaps matching TRBD2 (5 bases). Germline V CDR1 and CDR2: SQVTM, ANQGSEA. The V end was cut by 7 bases, the J end by 9 bases, with 16 bases between. The CDR3 spans 12 residues. The CDR3 sequence: CSALPISGEQFF. In DNA form, the CDR3 reads TGCAGCGCCCTTCCTATAAGCGGTGAGCAGTTCTTC.

The rearrangement links TRBV12-5 to TRBJ2-1; possibly TRBD2 for D (5 bases). V gave up 5 bases and J gave up 0 bases, with 17 bases separating them. The CDR3 sequence is 17 residues long. Germline CDR1 is LGHNT and CDR2 is FRNRAP. CDR3 loop: CASGTSMEESSYNEQFF. The DNA of the CDR3 is TGTGCTAGTGGTACGAGTATGGAGGAGAGCTCCTACAATGAGCAGTTCTTC.

This clonotype was found a few times. This chain connects TRBV7-2 to TRBJ2-3; D call uncertain. V was trimmed by 1 base and J by 3 bases, leaving 14 bases between them. This CDR3 contains 16 residues. The germline gives CDR1 SGHTA, CDR2 FQGNSA. DNA for the CDR3: TGTGCCAGCAGCTTAGACTTGGCGGTACCTACAGATACGCAGTATTTT. Its translation is CASSLDLAVPTDTQYF. The variable domain in full, completed from reference TRBV7-2 and TRBJ2-3, reads GAGVSQSPSNKVTEKGKDVELRCDPISGHTALYWYRQSLGQGLEFLIYFQGNSAPDKSGLPSDRFSAERTGGSVSTLTIQRTQQEDSAVYLCASSLDLAVPTDTQYFGPGTRLTVL.

This rearrangement joins TRBV7-9 to TRBJ1-2; tentative D call: TRBD1 (6 bases). The ends were cut back, 10 bases at V and 7 bases at J, with 19 bases in the middle. Per the germline V gene, CDR1 is SEHNR and CDR2 is FQNEAQ (reference sequence). CDR3 length: 13 amino acids. For the CDR3, the DNA is TGTGCCACCAACGAGGGGGGCCTGGGTGGCTACACCTTC. The encoded protein is CATNEGGLGGYTF.

The chain employs TRBV15 and TRBJ2-7; possibly TRBD1 or TRBD2 for D (5 bases each). The CDR3 totals 13 residues. Deletions cut 5 bases from V and 5 bases from J, with 13 bases between. Germline V gene data show CDR1 as LNHNV and CDR2 as YYDKDF (reference sequence). The CDR3 DNA reads TGTGCCACCAGCCTGGGGGTAGGCAACGAGCAGTACTTC. Amino acids: CATSLGVGNEQYF.

The chain links TRBV20-1 to TRBJ2-3, with TRBD2 matching 10 bases. Germline CDR1 is DFQATT and CDR2 is SNEGSKA (reference sequence). This CDR3 contains 14 residues. Trimming cost V 6 bases and J 1 base; bases outside gene matches: 4. This CDR3 is CSAFGTSGTDTQYF. CDR3 sequence (DNA): TGCAGTGCCTTCGGGACTAGCGGCACAGATACGCAGTATTTT.

A remark on this clonotype: The junction shows a germline mismatch at one end, possibly a read error. The chain recombines TRBV5-1 with TRBJ2-6; TRBD1 matches at 9 bases. Germline-derived CDR1 and CDR2 are SGHRS and YFSETQ. This CDR3 contains 17 residues. This CDR3 is CASRIGTGWSGTNVLTF. The CDR3 nucleotides read TGCGCCAGCAGGATTGGGACAGGGTGGTCTGGGACCAACGTCCTGACTTTC.

This clonotype has more than one count but fewer than ten. This chain links TRBV2 with TRBJ2-3, with 10 nucleotides matching TRBD2. CDR1 and CDR2 from the germline V gene are SNHLY and FYNNEI. The length of the CDR3 is 16 residues. The junction had 9 bases not matched to a gene; V was cut back by 6 bases and J by 3 bases. The CDR3 is CASSSTLAGETDTQYF. The CDR3 DNA is TGTGCCAGCAGCTCCACCCTAGCGGGGGAAACAGATACGCAGTATTTT. The full variable domain, completed using reference TRBV2 and TRBJ2-3, is EPEVTQTPSHQVTQMGQEVILRCVPISNHLYFYWYRQILGQKVEFLVSFYNNEISEKSEIFDDQFSVERPDGSNFTLKIRSTKLEDSAMYFCASSSTLAGETDTQYFGPGTRLTVL.

This clonotype was found many times. The rearrangement uses TRBV7-2 and TRBJ2-5; possibly TRBD2 for D (6 bases). V lost 5 bases, J lost 5 bases, and 18 bases lay in between. The CDR3 is 15 residues long. Germline V gene sequence: CDR1 SGHTA, CDR2 FQGNSA. The CDR3 protein is CASSPTSRRSETQYF. CDR3 coding DNA: TGTGCCAGCAGCCCGACTAGTCGTCGGTCGGAGACCCAGTACTTC.

This clonotype came up a few times. This sequence joins TRBV12-3 or TRBV12-4 and TRBJ2-7; 7 bases are a match to TRBD1. V lost 7 bases to trimming and J lost 0 bases; unmatched junction nucleotides: 6. CDR3 length: 14 amino acids. CDR3 residues: CASNTRGLSYEQYF. The CDR3 nucleotides read TGTGCCAGCAATACGAGGGGGCTCTCCTACGAGCAGTACTTC.

The chain uses TRBV7-9 and TRBJ2-5; 7 bases map to TRBD2. CDR1 and CDR2 (germline): SEHNR, FQNEAQ (reference sequence). V lost 5 bases, J lost 1 base, and 7 bases stayed unmatched. The CDR3 is 15 amino acids. CDR3 coding DNA: TGTGCCAGCAGCGTCCCGGGAGGTCTCCAAGAGACCCAGTACTTC. Amino acid sequence: CASSVPGGLQETQYF.

This clonotype was counted only a few times. The chain has TRBV20-1 and TRBJ2-3, with 11 bases matching TRBD2. The CDR3 has 16 residues. The germline gives CDR1 DFQATT, CDR2 SNEGSKA (reference sequence). Germline trimming cut 3 bases from V and 2 bases from J; bases unmatched to any gene: 7. The CDR3 DNA follows: TGCAGTGCTAGTCGCGGACTAGCGGGTAACACAGATACGCAGTATTTT. Encoded protein: CSASRGLAGNTDTQYF.

The chain carries TRBV20-1 and TRBJ2-5; 9 nucleotides match TRBD1. The CDR3 spans 15 residues. In germline, CDR1 is DFQATT, CDR2 SNEGSKA (reference sequence). The V and J ends lost 4 bases and 5 bases, in that order; junction bases with no gene match: 11. The CDR3 DNA reads TGCAGTGCTATTCCACTGTCAACAGGGGGCGAGACCCAGTACTTC. This translates into CSAIPLSTGGETQYF.

V gene TRBV9 combines with J gene TRBJ2-3; a weak D match, TRBD2 (6 bases). V shed 0 bases and J shed 10 bases, with 12 bases lying between them. The germline V gene has CDR1 SGDLS and CDR2 YYNGEE. This CDR3 has 13 amino acids. DNA for the CDR3: TGTGCCAGCAGCGTAGGAGGACTACATGCGCAGTATTTT. Protein sequence: CASSVGGLHAQYF.

This clonotype turned up a few times. This rearrangement joins TRBV29-1 to TRBJ2-5; unclear D gene. Looked up from germline, CDR1 is SQVTM and CDR2 is ANQGSEA. V dropped 2 bases and J dropped 3 bases, with 10 bases sitting between them. This CDR3 has 13 residues. Here the CDR3 reads CSVEPEAKETQYF. The CDR3 nucleotides read TGCAGCGTTGAACCTGAGGCGAAAGAGACCCAGTACTTC.